Following are 20 T cell receptor beta chains from one sample sequenced in a study of shared clonotypes between healthy human individuals (dated by TCRdb to 2020 to 2022). Libraries were prepared through the immunoSEQ multiplex PCR assay. In TCRdb, the immuneACCESS table is reduced to in-frame sequences with V and J assigned. These tables do not hold every clone; where another copy was compared, an unresolved V gene accounts for under half, and the others remain unexplained. The sample contains 850,000 to 1,100,000 clones, 60% to 80% of them found a single time. Jointly, the top ten make up roughly 0.83% of the sample. Sequencing was carried out using memory CD4+ T cells from PBMCs. The cell subset or site label on this specimen signifies: CD45RA-negative fraction. The source of these receptors is a man in his late teens or twenties in good health. Some clones in this sample may be carry-over from other donors' samples.

This clone has just a few counts. The rearrangement uses TRBV28 and TRBJ1-2; 7 nucleotides align to TRBD1. Losses at the gene ends were 5 bases for V and 6 bases for J; bases not matched to a gene: 9. Germline CDR1 reads MDHEN; CDR2 reads SYDVKM. The CDR3 runs to 14 residues. The DNA for the CDR3 is TGTGCCAGCAGTCGCCTGACAGGGTTGAATGGCTACACCTTC. This gives the protein CASSRLTGLNGYTF.

The chain carries TRBV7-2 and TRBJ2-5; 8 bases agree with TRBD2. This CDR3 has 14 residues. J gave up 4 bases and V 4 bases, and 5 bases lay outside the gene matches. Germline CDR1 reads SGHTA; CDR2 reads FQGNSA. In DNA form, the CDR3 reads TGTGCCAGCAGCTCGAGCGGGAGCCGAGAGACCCAGTACTTC. This encodes CASSSSGSRETQYF. The full variable domain, rest sourced from reference TRBV7-2 and TRBJ2-5, is GAGVSQSPSNKVTEKGKDVELRCDPISGHTALYWYRQSLGQGLEFLIYFQGNSAPDKSGLPSDRFSAERTGGSVSTLTIQRTQQEDSAVYLCASSSSGSRETQYFGPGTRLLVL.

There are many counts of this clone. The chain is built from TRBV19 and TRBJ2-2; TRBD1 is a possible D gene (6 bases). Between the trimmed V and J ends, which lost 4 bases and 5 bases, there was a span of 14 bases. CDR3 length: 15 amino acids. Germline V gene sequence: CDR1 LNHDA, CDR2 SQIVND (reference sequence). Written as DNA, the CDR3 is TGTGCCAGTAGTACCCCGGGACAAGGAACCGGGGAGCTGTTTTTT. This gives the protein CASSTPGQGTGELFF.

V gene TRBV9 combines with J gene TRBJ1-3, with no clear D. The V gene lost 0 bases and the J gene lost 4 bases, with 11 bases spanning the gap. Germline V gene lookup returns CDR1 SGDLS and CDR2 YYNGEE. This CDR3 is built from 15 residues. The CDR3 DNA is TGTGCCAGCAGCGTAGGGGCCTTCGGAGGAAACACCATATATTTT. Amino acids: CASSVGAFGGNTIYF.

The gene calls are TRBV7-9 and TRBJ2-3; unclear D gene. The germline CDR1 and CDR2 sequences are SEHNR and FQNEAQ (reference sequence). The CDR3 sequence is 15 residues long. The V gene lost 1 base and the J gene lost 1 base, with 9 bases spanning the gap. The CDR3 sequence: CASSLGSRGTDTQYF. In nucleotides, the CDR3 is TGTGCCAGCAGCTTAGGTTCCCGGGGCACAGATACGCAGTATTTT. Looking up the rest from reference TRBV7-9 and TRBJ2-3 gives the full variable domain: DTGVSQNPRHKITKRGQNVTFRCDPISEHNRLYWYRQTLGQGPEFLTYFQNEAQLEKSRLLSDRFSAERPKGSFSTLEIQRTEQGDSAMYLCASSLGSRGTDTQYFGPGTRLTVL.

V usage is TRBV6-1 and J usage is TRBJ1-2; 7 positions agree with TRBD1. The CDR3 contains 20 residues. In germline, CDR1 is MNHNS, CDR2 SASEGT. Trimming cost V 4 bases and J 2 bases; bases outside gene matches: 22. CDR3 bases: TGTGCCAGCAGTGGAAATTTAGGCAACGTCAGGGGGGGAGTGAACTATGGCTACACCTTC. It is translated as CASSGNLGNVRGGVNYGYTF.

This chain connects TRBV7-8 to TRBJ1-1, with 7 bases fitting TRBD1. V shed 4 bases, J shed 6 bases, and the junction held 11 bases outside the gene matches. CDR1 and CDR2 (germline): SGHVS, FQNEAQ. The CDR3 is 15 amino acids. Here the CDR3 reads CASSSPGGVRAEAFF. As DNA, the CDR3 is TGTGCCAGCAGCTCACCAGGGGGGGTAAGGGCTGAAGCTTTCTTT.

The chain uses TRBV11-2 and TRBJ2-2; 7 bases map to TRBD1. Germline V gene sequence: CDR1 SGHAT, CDR2 FQNNGV. The V segment lost 3 bases and the J segment 5 bases; nucleotides outside the gene matches: 6. CDR3 length: 15 amino acids. The CDR3 DNA reads TGTGCCAGCAGCTTGACAGGGCAGATTACCGGGGAGCTGTTTTTT. Protein sequence: CASSLTGQITGELFF.

This chain uses TRBV5-1 with TRBJ1-1; D uncertain. The germline V and J ends were trimmed by 4 bases and 11 bases, with 21 bases remaining between them. The CDR3 has 14 residues. Germline assignment: CDR1 SGHRS and CDR2 YFSETQ. DNA for the CDR3: TGCGCCAGCAGCCCCCCGGACCCAACCCCTGGGGCTTTCTTT. Amino acid sequence: CASSPPDPTPGAFF.

The V gene is TRBV5-6, the J gene TRBJ2-7; 7 nucleotides align to TRBD1. Per germline, CDR1 SGHDT and CDR2 YYEEEE. Losses at the gene ends were 4 bases for V and 6 bases for J; bases not matched to a gene: 7. This CDR3 contains 13 residues. As DNA, the CDR3 is TGTGCCAGCAGCGGCGACAGGGTTGGCGAGCAGTACTTC. Its protein is CASSGDRVGEQYF.

The chain joins TRBV21-1 to TRBJ1-1. TRBV21-1 is a listed pseudogene. CDR3 size: 18 residues. The CDR3 protein is CASSKALRRTALNTEAFF. The CDR3 nucleotides read TGTGCCAGCAGCAAAGCGCTTCGTCGGACCGCCCTGAACACTGAAGCTTTCTTT.

This chain connects TRBV27 to TRBJ2-7; D call uncertain. Germline V lookup: CDR1 MNHEY, CDR2 SMNVEV (reference sequence). With 6 bases removed from V and 4 bases from J, the gap between germline ends came to 13 bases. The CDR3 runs to 13 residues. The CDR3 here is CASSSTTRYEQYF. CDR3 nucleotides: TGTGCCAGCAGCTCCACGACAAGGTACGAGCAGTACTTC.

The chain is built from TRBV30 and TRBJ1-3; 7 nucleotides agree with TRBD1. J gave up 2 bases and V 0 bases, and 4 bases lay outside the gene matches. The V gene's germline CDR1 is GTSNPN and CDR2 SVGIG (reference sequence). The CDR3 is 15 amino acids. CDR3 sequence reads: CAWSVLRGPGNTIYF. The CDR3 bases are TGTGCCTGGAGTGTACTAAGGGGGCCTGGAAACACCATATATTTT.

The chain uses TRBV5-1 and TRBJ2-2; D possibly uses TRBD1 or TRBD2 (5 bases each). CDR3 length: 14 residues. Germline V gene data show CDR1 as SGHRS and CDR2 as YFSETQ. Trimming took off 3 bases at V and 3 bases at J, with 9 bases between the two ends. The CDR3 DNA is TGCGCCAGCAGCTACGGGGCCTACACCGGGGAGCTGTTTTTT. Translated: CASSYGAYTGELFF.

As DNA, the CDR3 is TGTGCCAGCAGCCTAGGGGGGGACTCGAGCACAGATACGCAGTATTTT. Translated, it gives CASSLGGDSSTDTQYF. The V and J genes are TRBV7-6 and TRBJ2-3; tentatively, D is TRBD2 (7 bases). V shed 5 bases and J shed 0 bases, with 15 bases lying between them. The length of the CDR3 is 16 residues. Germline V gene data show CDR1 as SGHVS and CDR2 as FNYEAQ.

The chain has TRBV18 and TRBJ1-3, with D perhaps TRBD1 (5 bases). V lost 4 bases and J 4 bases, leaving 17 bases between the germline ends. Germline-derived CDR1 and CDR2 are KGHSH and LQKENI. This CDR3 has 16 amino acids. The CDR3 region has the DNA TGTGCCAGCTCACGGCAGGGTCCCGGGTCCGGAAACACCATATATTTT. Its protein is CASSRQGPGSGNTIYF.

V gene TRBV7-8 combines with J gene TRBJ1-5, with D perhaps TRBD1 (5 bases). This CDR3 has 15 residues. V dropped 2 bases and J dropped 5 bases, with 13 bases sitting between them. CDR1 is SGHVS, CDR2 FQNEAQ, per germline. The CDR3 loop is CASSLSALGDQPQHF. For the CDR3, the DNA is TGTGCCAGCAGCTTATCGGCGTTAGGGGATCAGCCCCAGCATTTT.

The chain couples TRBV7-2 to TRBJ2-7; tentative D call: TRBD2 (6 bases). This CDR3 region has 15 residues. Per the germline V gene, CDR1 is SGHTA and CDR2 is FQGNSA. V was trimmed by 5 bases and J by 1 base, leaving 15 bases between them. CDR3 DNA sequence: TGTGCCAGCAGCCCCACCCTCGGGACTTCCTACGAGCAGTACTTC. Its protein product is CASSPTLGTSYEQYF.

CDR3 region: CASSSSSLGGTDTQYF. The CDR3 DNA reads TGCGCCAGCAGCTCCTCTTCCTTGGGAGGCACAGATACGCAGTATTTT. This rearrangement joins TRBV5-1 to TRBJ2-3, with D maybe TRBD2 (5 bases). This CDR3 comprises 16 residues. V was pared by 3 bases and J by 1 base, with 15 bases between. Germline V gene lookup returns CDR1 SGHRS and CDR2 YFSETQ. Variable domain in full (rest from reference TRBV5-1 and TRBJ2-3): KAGVTQTPRYLIKTRGQQVTLSCSPISGHRSVSWYQQTPGQGLQFLFEYFSETQRNKGNFPGRFSGRQFSNSRSEMNVSTLELGDSALYLCASSSSSLGGTDTQYFGPGTRLTVL.

The chain combines TRBV6-5 with TRBJ2-7; 10 bases map to TRBD1. CDR3 length equals 14 residues. V lost 10 bases and J lost 2; bases outside the gene matches: 8. Germline CDR1 reads MNHEY; CDR2 reads SVGAGI. CDR3: CATYPGTGAYEQYF. CDR3 DNA sequence: TGTGCCACCTATCCCGGGACAGGGGCCTACGAGCAGTACTTC.